This T cell receptor (beta chain) was recorded in a study of graft-versus-host responses after intestinal transplantation. About the study: Each recipient received a multivisceral, liver-intestinal, or isolated intestinal graft.

Concerning this clone: Antigen unknown.

Here immunoSEQ multiplex PCR was the method, and the copy in TCRdb shows in-frame clones only, minus some. The repertoire holds about 100,000 clones, with less than 90% as singletons. Trimming stripped 5 bases from V and 3 bases from J, with 14 bases between. The germline gives CDR1 SQVTM, CDR2 ANQGSEA. This CDR3 has 14 residues. The sequencing used unstimulated CD4+ T cells sorted from spleen or lymph node cells, collected before transplant. The V gene is TRBV29-1, the J gene TRBJ1-5; no clear D gene. The clonotype comes from a human donor who was the organ donor for an intestinal transplant. As DNA, the CDR3 is TGCAGCGTTAGTGCGGAACTGAACAATCAGCCCCAGCATTTT. This codes for CSVSAELNNQPQHF.